A single sample is the source of the 12 T cell receptor beta chains below, sequenced in a study of blood T cell repertoires in COVID-19. Profiled with immunoSEQ multiplex PCR; TCRdb holds only in-frame clones, not every one. The profile shows about 69,000 clones, around 86% of them singletons. The source material was peripheral blood. These receptors came from a man older than 75 with acute or convalescent COVID-19.

The chain uses TRBV4-3 and TRBJ2-2; TRBD1 aligns across 8 bases. The CDR3 covers 16 residues. Germline CDR1 and CDR2: LGHNA and YSLEER. The trim removed 4 bases at V and 7 bases at J, leaving 11 bases unmatched. As DNA, the CDR3 is TGCGCCAGCAGCCTCCGAGCACAGGGGGGCGGCGGGGAGCTGTTTTTT. This codes for CASSLRAQGGGGELFF.

The chain combines TRBV19 with TRBJ1-5; D not resolved. V lost 3 bases, J lost 8 bases, and 20 bases lay in between. The CDR3 has 16 amino acids. CDR1 LNHDA and CDR2 SQIVND come from the germline V gene (reference sequence). The CDR3 DNA reads TGTGCCAGTAGTATGTCCGCGAGGGCCCCGAGGGAGCCCCAGCATTTT. Its protein product is CASSMSARAPREPQHF.

This clone has just one count. CDR3 in DNA: TGTGCCAGCAGCGCCCTAAAGGAGACCCAGTACTTC. This gives the protein CASSALKETQYF. The chain combines TRBV9 with TRBJ2-5, with D unclear. The CDR3 extends over 12 amino acids. V was shortened by 3 bases and J by 5 bases, with 8 bases between the two germline ends. Per the germline V gene, CDR1 is SGDLS and CDR2 is YYNGEE.

The J gene is TRBJ2-4, the V gene TRBV4-3; weak D call: TRBD2 (5 bases). The CDR3 is 16 amino acids. Germline V gene lookup returns CDR1 LGHNA and CDR2 YSLEER. V was clipped by 0 bases and J by 8 bases, with 17 bases between them. The CDR3 is CASSQDRQAMRDIQYF. The CDR3 bases are TGCGCCAGCAGCCAAGATCGGCAGGCGATGAGGGACATTCAGTACTTC.

V usage is TRBV19 and J usage is TRBJ1-6; D not resolved. The V and J ends lost 3 bases and 11 bases respectively, with 8 bases between them. This CDR3 spans 12 amino acids. CDR1 and CDR2 from the germline V gene are LNHDA and SQIVND (reference sequence). CDR3: CASSMIQTPLHF. The CDR3 DNA is TGTGCCAGTAGTATGATCCAGACACCCCTCCACTTT. Full variable domain (remainder filled in from reference TRBV19 and TRBJ1-6): DGGITQSPKYLFRKEGQNVTLSCEQNLNHDAMYWYRQDPGQGLRLIYYSQIVNDFQKGDIAEGYSVSREKKESFPLTVTSAQKNPTAFYLCASSMIQTPLHFGNGTRLTVT.

J is TRBJ1-5 and V is TRBV6-6; a possible D gene is TRBD1 (6 bases). Deletions cut 4 bases from V and 2 bases from J, with 6 bases between. Germline CDR1 and CDR2: MNHNY and SVGAGI (reference sequence). This CDR3 is built from 13 residues. CDR3 in amino acids: CASSSGGNQPQHF. CDR3 DNA sequence: TGTGCCAGCAGTTCAGGGGGCAATCAGCCCCAGCATTTT.

This clone showed up just once. V and J are TRBV7-9 and TRBJ2-7, with TRBD1 as a possible D gene (6 bases). The CDR3 loop spans 16 amino acids. Trimming shortened V by 1 base and J by 3 bases, and 16 bases separated the two germline ends. Germline V gives CDR1 SEHNR, CDR2 FQNEAQ (reference sequence). The CDR3 reads CASSLGRGQQVYEQYF. The CDR3 bases are TGTGCCAGCAGCTTAGGGAGAGGACAGCAAGTCTACGAGCAGTACTTC.

The CDR3 coding sequence is TGTGCCAGCAGCTTACACCGGGACACTGAAGCTTTCTTT. The encoded protein is CASSLHRDTEAFF. The genes are TRBV9 and TRBJ1-1, with D unresolved. Germline V gene data show CDR1 as SGDLS and CDR2 as YYNGEE. The V end was cut by 4 bases, the J end by 3 bases, with 10 bases between. This CDR3 contains 13 residues.

The chain employs TRBV24-1 and TRBJ1-1; no reliable D call. Trimming left V 4 bases short and J 4 bases short, with 6 bases between. Germline V gene data show CDR1 as KGHDR and CDR2 as SFDVKD. CDR3 size: 12 residues. CDR3 amino acids: CATSDRSTEAFF. The CDR3 bases are TGTGCCACCAGTGACAGGTCCACTGAAGCTTTCTTT.

This chain uses TRBV18 with TRBJ2-4; weak D call: TRBD1 (6 bases). The CDR3 runs 13 residues. The ends were cut back, 3 bases at V and 3 bases at J, with 6 bases in the middle. Germline CDR1 and CDR2: KGHSH and LQKENI. The CDR3 region is CASSPDSKNIQYF. In DNA, the CDR3 is TGTGCCAGCTCACCGGACAGCAAAAACATTCAGTACTTC.

The chain is built from TRBV11-2 and TRBJ1-1, with TRBD1 as a possible D gene (5 bases). CDR1 SGHAT and CDR2 FQNNGV come from the germline V gene. The CDR3 consists of 14 residues. V gave up 6 bases and J gave up 2 bases, with 13 bases separating them. In DNA, the CDR3 is TGTGCCAGCAGTTATCAGGGATATAACACTGAAGCTTTCTTT. As protein: CASSYQGYNTEAFF.

This rearrangement joins TRBV6-5 to TRBJ2-7; 8 bases match TRBD1. Germline CDR1 is MNHEY and CDR2 is SVGAGI. J gave up 2 bases and V 5 bases, and 8 bases lay outside the gene matches. This CDR3 has 15 residues. The CDR3 DNA sequence: TGTGCCAGCAGTCGCCAGGGGGCGTCCCCCTACGAGCAGTACTTC. As protein: CASSRQGASPYEQYF.